Here is one T cell receptor beta chain with its context. What it recognizes is unknown. Sequenced by immunoSEQ multiplex PCR; TCRdb stores in-frame clones only, minus some. The sample has 65,000 to 80,000 clones, 94% seen once. CDR1 and CDR2 from the germline V gene are MNHNY and SVGAGI (reference sequence). The CDR3 consists of 15 residues. Deletions cut 1 base from V and 6 bases from J, with 12 bases between. The sample is drawn from a study of cytomegalovirus exposure and HLA in healthy donors. About the research overall: The use of the same platform for the 110 or so validation repertoires and the roughly 670 first-cohort repertoires was reported by a later analysis. Study results and limitations: In vitro checks showed that a few CMV-associated chains really do target CMV antigens. Investigators reported more than 150 TCR beta chains as tied to cytomegalovirus. Despite most TCR sequences being rare, some public TCRs occurred in many donors.

The sequence was obtained from a woman younger than 30 in good health and CMV-seropositive. Sequencing was carried out using PBMCs. V and J are TRBV6-6 and TRBJ1-4; perhaps TRBD1 as D (6 bases). The chain's CDR3 is CASSYLTGDYEKLFF. CDR3 DNA sequence: TGTGCCAGCAGTTACTTGACAGGAGACTATGAAAAACTGTTTTTT.